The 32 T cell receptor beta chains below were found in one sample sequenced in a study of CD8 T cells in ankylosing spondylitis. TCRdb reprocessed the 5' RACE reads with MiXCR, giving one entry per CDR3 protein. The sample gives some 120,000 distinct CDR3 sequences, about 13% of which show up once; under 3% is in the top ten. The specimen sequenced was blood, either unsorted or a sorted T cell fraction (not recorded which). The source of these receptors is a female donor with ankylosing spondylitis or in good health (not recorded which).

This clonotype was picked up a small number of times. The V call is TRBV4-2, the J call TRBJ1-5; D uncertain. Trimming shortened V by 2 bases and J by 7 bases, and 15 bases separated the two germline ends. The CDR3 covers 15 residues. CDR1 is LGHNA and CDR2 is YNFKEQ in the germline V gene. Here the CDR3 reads CASSQTLGSLQPQHF. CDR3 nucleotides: TGTGCCAGCAGCCAAACCTTAGGGAGTCTGCAGCCCCAGCATTTT.

CDR3 DNA: TGTGCCAGCAGCGTAGGTGCAGGGTCTAATGAAAAACTGTTTTTT. Its translation: CASSVGAGSNEKLFF. This chain connects TRBV9 to TRBJ1-4; D possibly corresponds to TRBD1 (5 bases). Germline lookup yields CDR1 SGDLS and CDR2 YYNGEE. The ends were cut back, 0 bases at V and 3 bases at J, with 9 bases in the middle. This CDR3 region has 15 residues.

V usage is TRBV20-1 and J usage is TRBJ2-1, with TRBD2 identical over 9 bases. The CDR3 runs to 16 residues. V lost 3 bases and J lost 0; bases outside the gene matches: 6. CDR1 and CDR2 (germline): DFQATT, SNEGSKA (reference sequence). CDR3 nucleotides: TGCAGTGCTAGCGATAGCGGGAGTAGCTCCTACAATGAGCAGTTCTTC. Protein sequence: CSASDSGSSSYNEQFF.

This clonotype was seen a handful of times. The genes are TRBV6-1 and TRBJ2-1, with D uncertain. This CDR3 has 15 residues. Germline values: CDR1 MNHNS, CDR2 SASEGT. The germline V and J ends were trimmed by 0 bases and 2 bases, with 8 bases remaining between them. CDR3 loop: CASSEASIPYNEQFF. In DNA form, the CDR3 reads TGTGCCAGCAGTGAAGCTTCGATACCCTACAATGAGCAGTTCTTC.

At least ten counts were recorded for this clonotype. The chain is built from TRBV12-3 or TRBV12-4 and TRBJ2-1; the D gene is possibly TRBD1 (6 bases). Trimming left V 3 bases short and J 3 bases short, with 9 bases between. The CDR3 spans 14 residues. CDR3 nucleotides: TGTGCCAGCAGTTTTAGCAGGGGCTACAATGAGCAGTTCTTC. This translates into CASSFSRGYNEQFF.

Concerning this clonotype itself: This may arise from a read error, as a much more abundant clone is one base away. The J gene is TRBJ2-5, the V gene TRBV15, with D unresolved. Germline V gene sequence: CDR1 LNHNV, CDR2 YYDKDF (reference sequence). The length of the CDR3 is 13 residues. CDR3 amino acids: CVTSRGLEETQYF. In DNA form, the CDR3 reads TGTGTCACCAGCAGAGGTTTGGAGGAGACCCAGTACTTC.

CDR3 sequence reads: CATSKGPSGADTQYF. The CDR3 DNA sequence: TGTGCCACCAGCAAGGGACCTTCAGGCGCAGATACGCAGTATTTT. J is TRBJ2-3 and V is TRBV15, with D tentatively TRBD1 or TRBD2 (5 bases each). CDR1 and CDR2 (germline): LNHNV, YYDKDF (reference sequence). Trimming pared 4 bases from V and 4 bases from J, leaving 15 bases between. The CDR3 length is 15 residues.

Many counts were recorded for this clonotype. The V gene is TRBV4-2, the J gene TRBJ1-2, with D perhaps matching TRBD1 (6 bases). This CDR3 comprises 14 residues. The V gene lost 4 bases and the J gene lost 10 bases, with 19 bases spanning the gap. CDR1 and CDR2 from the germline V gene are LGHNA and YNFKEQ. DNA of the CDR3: TGTGCCAGCAGCCCTTCTGAACAGGGACGGTACTACACCTTC. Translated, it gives CASSPSEQGRYYTF.

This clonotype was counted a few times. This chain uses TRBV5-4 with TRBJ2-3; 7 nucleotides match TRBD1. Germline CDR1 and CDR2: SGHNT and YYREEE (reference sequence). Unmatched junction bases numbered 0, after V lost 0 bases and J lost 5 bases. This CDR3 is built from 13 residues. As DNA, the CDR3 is TGTGCCAGCAGCTTGGGACAGGGAGATACGCAGTATTTT. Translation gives CASSLGQGDTQYF.

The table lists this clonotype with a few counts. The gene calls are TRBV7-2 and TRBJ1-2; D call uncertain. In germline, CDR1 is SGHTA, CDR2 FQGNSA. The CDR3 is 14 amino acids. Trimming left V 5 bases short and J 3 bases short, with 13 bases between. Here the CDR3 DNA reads TGTGCCAGCAGCCCCCTCGGGGTAGACTATGGCTACACCTTC. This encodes CASSPLGVDYGYTF.

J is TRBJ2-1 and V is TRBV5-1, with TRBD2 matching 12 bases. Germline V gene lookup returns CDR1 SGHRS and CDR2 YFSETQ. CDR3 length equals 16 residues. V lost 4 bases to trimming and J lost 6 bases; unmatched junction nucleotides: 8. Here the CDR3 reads CASSSILAGGINEQFF. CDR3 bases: TGCGCCAGCAGCAGTATTCTAGCGGGAGGGATCAATGAGCAGTTCTTC.

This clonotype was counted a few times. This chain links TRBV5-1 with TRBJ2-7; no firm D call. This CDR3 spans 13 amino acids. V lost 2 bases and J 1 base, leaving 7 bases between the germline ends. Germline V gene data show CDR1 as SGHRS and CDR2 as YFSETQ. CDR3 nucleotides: TGCGCCAGCAGCTTTGAAAGATCCTACGAGCAGTACTTC. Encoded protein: CASSFERSYEQYF. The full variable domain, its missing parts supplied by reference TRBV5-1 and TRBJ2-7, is KAGVTQTPRYLIKTRGQQVTLSCSPISGHRSVSWYQQTPGQGLQFLFEYFSETQRNKGNFPGRFSGRQFSNSRSEMNVSTLELGDSALYLCASSFERSYEQYFGPGTRLTVT.

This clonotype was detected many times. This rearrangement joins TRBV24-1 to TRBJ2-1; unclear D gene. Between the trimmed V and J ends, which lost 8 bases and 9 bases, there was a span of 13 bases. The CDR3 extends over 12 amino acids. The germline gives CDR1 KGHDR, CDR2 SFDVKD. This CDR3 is CATTSPVGEQFF. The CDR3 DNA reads TGTGCCACCACCAGCCCGGTGGGTGAGCAGTTCTTC.

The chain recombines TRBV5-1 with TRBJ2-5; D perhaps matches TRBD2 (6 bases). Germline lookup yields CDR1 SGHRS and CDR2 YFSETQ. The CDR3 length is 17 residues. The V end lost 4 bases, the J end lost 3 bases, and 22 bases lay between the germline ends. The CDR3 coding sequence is TGCGCCAGCAGCCCCGTGATGTTAGGGACTCAGAAAGAGACCCAGTACTTC. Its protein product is CASSPVMLGTQKETQYF.

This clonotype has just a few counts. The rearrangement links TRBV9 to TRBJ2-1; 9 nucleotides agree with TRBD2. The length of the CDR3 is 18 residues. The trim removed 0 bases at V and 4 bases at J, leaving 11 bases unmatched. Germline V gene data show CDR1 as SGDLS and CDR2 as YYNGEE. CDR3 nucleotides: TGTGCCAGCAGCGTAGTCCCCTTAGGAGCGGGGGGATACAATGAGCAGTTCTTC. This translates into CASSVVPLGAGGYNEQFF.

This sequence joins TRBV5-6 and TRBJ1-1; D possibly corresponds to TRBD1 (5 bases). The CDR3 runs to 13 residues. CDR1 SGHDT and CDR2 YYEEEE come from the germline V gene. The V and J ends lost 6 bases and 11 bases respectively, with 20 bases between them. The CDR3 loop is CASNTLQARAAFF. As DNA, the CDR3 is TGTGCCAGCAACACACTACAGGCCCGCGCGGCTTTCTTT.

CDR3 DNA sequence: TGCAGTGCTGAACTAGCGGGAGAATACAATGAGCAGTTCTTC. Amino acids: CSAELAGEYNEQFF. The chain joins TRBV20-1 to TRBJ2-1, with TRBD2 matching 11 bases. The CDR3 is made up of 14 amino acids. Germline CDR1 and CDR2: DFQATT and SNEGSKA (reference sequence). Germline trimming cut 5 bases from V and 4 bases from J; bases unmatched to any gene: 4.

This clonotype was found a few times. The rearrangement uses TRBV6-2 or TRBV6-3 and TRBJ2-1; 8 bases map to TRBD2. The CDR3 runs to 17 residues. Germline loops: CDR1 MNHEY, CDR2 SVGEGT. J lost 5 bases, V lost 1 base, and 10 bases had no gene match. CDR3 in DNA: TGTGCCAGCAGTTACTGGATAGCGGGAAAAACCCACAATGAGCAGTTCTTC. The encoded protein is CASSYWIAGKTHNEQFF.

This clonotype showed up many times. The CDR3 DNA follows: TGCGCCAGCAGCAGCACTAGCGGGAACTGGAATGAGCAGTTCTTC. This gives the protein CASSSTSGNWNEQFF. This rearrangement joins TRBV5-1 to TRBJ2-1; 10 bases are shared with TRBD2. Losses at the gene ends were 4 bases for V and 7 bases for J; bases not matched to a gene: 8. Germline V gene lookup returns CDR1 SGHRS and CDR2 YFSETQ. This CDR3 spans 15 amino acids.

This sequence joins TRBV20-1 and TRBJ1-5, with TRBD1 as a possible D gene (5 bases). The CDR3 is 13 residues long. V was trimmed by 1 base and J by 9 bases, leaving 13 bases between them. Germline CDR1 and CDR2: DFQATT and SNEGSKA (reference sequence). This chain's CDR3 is CSARAAGLRPQHF. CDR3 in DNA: TGCAGTGCTAGAGCGGCAGGGTTGCGGCCCCAGCATTTT.

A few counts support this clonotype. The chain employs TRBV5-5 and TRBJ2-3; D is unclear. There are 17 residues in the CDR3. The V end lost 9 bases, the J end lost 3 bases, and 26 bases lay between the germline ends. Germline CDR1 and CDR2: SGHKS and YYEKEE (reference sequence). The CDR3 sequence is CATHSRIGVTFTDTQYF. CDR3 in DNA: TGTGCCACGCACTCGCGAATTGGGGTTACTTTTACAGATACGCAGTATTTT. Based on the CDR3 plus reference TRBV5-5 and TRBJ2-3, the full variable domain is DAGVTQSPTHLIKTRGQQVTLRCSPISGHKSVSWYQQVLGQGPQFIFQYYEKEERGRGNFPDRFSARQFPNYSSELNVNALLLGDSALYLCATHSRIGVTFTDTQYFGPGTRLTVL.

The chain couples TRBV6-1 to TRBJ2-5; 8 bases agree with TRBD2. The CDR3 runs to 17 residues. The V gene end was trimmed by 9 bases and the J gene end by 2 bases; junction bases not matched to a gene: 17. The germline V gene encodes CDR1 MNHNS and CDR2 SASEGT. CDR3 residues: CASSTGGHSILQETQYF. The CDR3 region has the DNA TGTGCCAGTTCGACGGGGGGGCACAGCATCCTTCAAGAGACCCAGTACTTC.

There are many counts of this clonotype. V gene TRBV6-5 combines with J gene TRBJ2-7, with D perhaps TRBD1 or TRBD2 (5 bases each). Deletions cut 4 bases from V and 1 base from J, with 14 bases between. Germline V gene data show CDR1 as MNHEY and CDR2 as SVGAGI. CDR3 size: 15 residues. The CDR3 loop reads CASSSPRWGSYEQYF. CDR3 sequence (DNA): TGTGCCAGCAGTTCTCCAAGGTGGGGGTCCTACGAGCAGTACTTC.

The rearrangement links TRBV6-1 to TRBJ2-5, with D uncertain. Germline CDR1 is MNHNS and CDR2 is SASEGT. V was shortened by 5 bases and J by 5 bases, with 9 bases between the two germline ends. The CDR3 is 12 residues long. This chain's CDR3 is CASSPNRETQYF. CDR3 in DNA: TGTGCCAGCAGTCCTAATCGGGAGACCCAGTACTTC.

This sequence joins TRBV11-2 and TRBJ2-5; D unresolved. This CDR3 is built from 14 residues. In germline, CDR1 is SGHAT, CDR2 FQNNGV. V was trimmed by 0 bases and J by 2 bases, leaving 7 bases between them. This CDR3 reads CASSLEGIQETQYF. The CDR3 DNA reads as TGTGCCAGCAGCTTAGAGGGGATTCAAGAGACCCAGTACTTC.

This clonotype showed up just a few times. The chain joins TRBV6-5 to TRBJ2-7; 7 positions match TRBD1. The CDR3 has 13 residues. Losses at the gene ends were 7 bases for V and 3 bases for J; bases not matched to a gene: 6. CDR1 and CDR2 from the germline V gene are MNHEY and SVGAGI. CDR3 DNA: TGTGCCAGCATTAAGGCAGGGGGCTACGAGCAGTACTTC. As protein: CASIKAGGYEQYF.

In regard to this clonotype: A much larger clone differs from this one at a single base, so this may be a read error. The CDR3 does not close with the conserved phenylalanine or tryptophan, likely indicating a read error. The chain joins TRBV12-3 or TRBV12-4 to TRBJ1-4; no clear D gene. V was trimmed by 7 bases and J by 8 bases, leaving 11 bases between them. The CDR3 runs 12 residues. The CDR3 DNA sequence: TGTGCCAGCACCAACTGGGTGGAAAAACTGTTTTGT. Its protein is CASTNWVEKLFC.

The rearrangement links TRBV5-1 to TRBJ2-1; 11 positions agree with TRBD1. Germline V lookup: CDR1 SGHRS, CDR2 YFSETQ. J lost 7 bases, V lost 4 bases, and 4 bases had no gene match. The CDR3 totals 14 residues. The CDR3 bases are TGCGCCAGCAGCCCGGGACAGGGGGAGAATGAGCAGTTCTTC. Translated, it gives CASSPGQGENEQFF.

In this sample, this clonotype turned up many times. CDR3 sequence (DNA): TGTGCCAGCAGTCCTGACAGGGATGATCAGCCCCAGCATTTT. It is translated as CASSPDRDDQPQHF. V usage is TRBV12-3 or TRBV12-4 and J usage is TRBJ1-5, with 7 bases fitting TRBD1. This CDR3 contains 14 residues. J lost 5 bases, V lost 5 bases, and 6 bases had no gene match.

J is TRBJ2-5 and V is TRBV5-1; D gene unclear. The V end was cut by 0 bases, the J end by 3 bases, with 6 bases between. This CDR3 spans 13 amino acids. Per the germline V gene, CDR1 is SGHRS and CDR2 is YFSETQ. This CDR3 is CASSLAPKETQYF. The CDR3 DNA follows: TGCGCCAGCAGCTTGGCTCCTAAAGAGACCCAGTACTTC.

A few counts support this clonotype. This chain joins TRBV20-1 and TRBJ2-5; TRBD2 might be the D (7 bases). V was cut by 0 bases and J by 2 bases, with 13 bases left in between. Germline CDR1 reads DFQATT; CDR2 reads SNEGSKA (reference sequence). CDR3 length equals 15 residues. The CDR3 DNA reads TGCAGTGCTAGAGATGGGGGGGGCCGACAAGAGACCCAGTACTTC. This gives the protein CSARDGGGRQETQYF.

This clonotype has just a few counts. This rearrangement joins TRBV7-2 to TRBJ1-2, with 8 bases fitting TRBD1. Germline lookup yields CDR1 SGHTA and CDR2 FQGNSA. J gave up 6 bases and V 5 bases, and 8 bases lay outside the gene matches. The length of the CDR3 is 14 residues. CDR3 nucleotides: TGTGCCAGCAGCACCCGACAGGGGAGGAATGGCTACACCTTC. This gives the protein CASSTRQGRNGYTF.